A single sample gave rise to the 7 T cell receptor beta chains below, sequenced in a study of tissue T cells after allogeneic stem cell transplantation (dated by TCRdb to between 2021 and 2023). Library generation was performed with the immunoSEQ multiplex PCR assay. TCRdb re-hosts the immuneACCESS table, in-frame sequences only. Its copies lack some clones; in the studies checked, an unresolved V gene accounts for under half of them, and the cause for the rest is not known. The table for this sample lists about 22,000 clones; roughly two thirds of them were counted only once. The top ten constitute about 0.71% of the sample. Sequencing was done on a sample of spleen. These receptors were collected from a female BALB/c mouse in good health. This strain of mice has MHC haplotype H2-d.

For this clone: Gene names and germline match the mouse. The CDR3 end lies 1 residue beyond the end of the read and is filled in from the germline J gene. The V and J genes are TRBV19 and TRBJ2-3; TRBD2 matches 7 bases. The germline V gene encodes CDR1 FNHDT and CDR2 SITEND (reference sequence). This CDR3 contains 15 residues. V was clipped by 5 bases and J by 0 bases; unmatched bases: 6. The part of the CDR3 DNA that was read is TGTGCCAGCAGCAAGACTGGGCCTAGTGCAGAAACGCTGTAT. Residues: CASSKTGPSAETLY. The full CDR3 sequence reads CASSKTGPSAETLYF.

This clone appeared a few times. Genes and germline are mouse. The read stops 1 residue short of the end of the CDR3; the missing end is completed from the germline J gene. The rearrangement uses TRBV5 and TRBJ2-7; weak D call: TRBD2 (6 bases). Per the germline V gene, CDR1 is LGHNA and CDR2 is YNLKQL (reference sequence). V was shortened by 0 bases and J by 0 bases, with 9 bases between the two germline ends. CDR3 size: 15 residues. CDR3 DNA, as far as it was read: TGTGCCAGCAGCCAAGAAGCTGGGGTCTCCTATGAACAGTAC. Its translation is CASSQEAGVSYEQY. The full CDR3 sequence reads CASSQEAGVSYEQYF.

About this clone: Any gene name here is a mouse gene name. The sequence runs out 1 residue before the end of the CDR3; the remainder is reconstructed from the germline J gene. This chain joins TRBV13-2 and TRBJ2-5; 8 bases agree with TRBD1. The germline gives CDR1 NNHNN, CDR2 SYGAGS (reference sequence). Trimming took 1 base from V and 7 from J; bases not matched to a gene: 2. There are 13 residues in the CDR3. CDR3 DNA, as far as it was read: TGTGCCAGCGGTGATCGACAGGGGAACACCCAGTAC. This translates into CASGDRQGNTQY. The entire CDR3 protein is CASGDRQGNTQYF.

As regards this clone: Here the gene names and germline are mouse. CDR3 bases read: TGTGCCAGCAGTGATGCTGGGGGGGCGCGCGCTGAGCAGTTC. It translates to CASSDAGGARAEQF. The whole CDR3 protein is CASSDAGGARAEQFF. This sequence joins TRBV13-1 and TRBJ2-1, with 10 bases lining up with TRBD2. Read sequence stops 1 residue before the CDR3 end, and the germline J gene provides the missing end. The V gene's germline CDR1 is NSHNY and CDR2 SYGAGN. With 0 bases clipped from V and 7 bases from J, the junction kept 4 bases outside the gene matches. The length of the CDR3 is 15 residues.

Comments on this clone: All gene names here are mouse names. The read stops 1 residue short of the end of the CDR3; the missing end is completed from the germline J gene. This chain connects TRBV24 to TRBJ1-5; D might be TRBD1 (6 bases). This CDR3 is built from 13 residues. From germline, CDR1 is KGHTA and CDR2 FRNEEI. Trimming shortened V by 11 bases and J by 3 bases, and 14 bases separated the two germline ends. The CDR3 spells CASPNRVNQAPLF. CDR3 bases read: TGTGCCTCCCCGAACAGGGTCAACCAGGCTCCGCTT.

With respect to this clone: Mouse germline and gene names are used. Coverage ceases 1 residue before the CDR3 finishes, and the germline J gene fills in the end. This chain links TRBV30 with TRBJ2-5, with 7 bases identical to TRBD2. This CDR3 is 14 amino acids long. Trimming removed 0 bases from V and 4 bases from J; junction bases left unmatched: 4. Per the germline V gene, CDR1 is SQVVS and CDR2 is ANEGSEA. Partial CDR3 DNA: TGTAGTTCTAGAGAGGGGGGGAATGAAGACACCCAGTAC. Translated: CSSREGGNEDTQY. The CDR3 in full is CSSREGGNEDTQYF.

Notes on this clone: Here the gene names and germline are mouse. Sequencing ends 1 residue short of the CDR3 end; the germline J gene provides the rest. This chain uses TRBV31 with TRBJ2-7; D is unclear. V was clipped by 1 base and J by 2 bases, with 6 bases between them. Germline CDR1 GKSSPN, CDR2 SITVG. There are 12 residues in the CDR3. The CDR3 sequence: CAWSQGPYEQYF. Partial CDR3 DNA: TGTGCCTGGAGTCAGGGTCCCTATGAACAGTAC.